The clone carrying this T cell receptor (beta chain) occurred a few times. As yet, its antigen is unknown. TCRdb reprocessed the reads with MiXCR, giving one entry per CDR3 protein. Of about a million distinct CDR3 sequences in the sample, under 40% are singletons; the top ten hold roughly 13%. This entry is derived from a study of T cell repertoires in cytomegalovirus infection. Study-wide results and limits: HLA-C-restricted TCR beta clonotypes specific for CMV led the ex vivo response.

The germline V and J ends were trimmed by 5 bases and 0 bases, with 12 bases remaining between them. Germline values: CDR1 MDHEN, CDR2 SYDVKM. This CDR3 is 15 amino acids long. The source material was cultured CD8+ T cells from PBMCs, sampled from culture after CMV antigen stimulation. This sequence joins TRBV28 and TRBJ2-3; possibly TRBD1 for D (5 bases). This TCR derives from a human donor in good health (CMV status not recorded). Some clones in this sample may be carry-over from other donors' samples. As DNA, the CDR3 is TGTGCCAGCAGTGAAGGGGTCTCTAGCACAGATACGCAGTATTTT. Protein: CASSEGVSSTDTQYF.